The 8 T cell receptor beta chains listed next were all sequenced from one sample in a study of spatial heterogeneity in lung cancer. TCRdb fed the 5' RACE reads into MiXCR, producing one record per CDR3 protein. The profile covers 140 or so distinct CDR3 sequences, with around 28% appearing a single time and around 70% taken by the ten largest. General study findings and limits: Within tumors, counts of expanded alpha and beta TCRs tracked tumor mutation counts.

Their recognized antigens are unknown. The sample's time point: sample taken at primary tumor resection. The input for sequencing was lung tumor tissue, taken at surgery. These receptors were collected from a female donor with early-stage non-small cell lung cancer.

In its sample, this clonotype was seen a few times. With the library built for alpha chains, this beta chain is off target and its frequency is not meaningful. The chain combines TRBV6-5 with TRBJ1-1, with a tentative D call TRBD1 (6 bases). V was trimmed by 2 bases and J by 4 bases, leaving 11 bases between them. This CDR3 is 14 amino acids long. Germline lookup yields CDR1 MNHEY and CDR2 SVGAGI. CDR3 in amino acids: CASSYGRGGTEAFF. CDR3 nucleotide sequence: TGTGCCAGCAGTTACGGGAGGGGGGGCACTGAAGCTTTCTTT.

Details on this clonotype: This beta chain came through as a stray read in a library set up for alpha chains, and its size says little. V gene TRBV12-3 or TRBV12-4 combines with J gene TRBJ1-5; tentatively, D is TRBD1 (6 bases). This CDR3 contains 14 residues. V lost 5 bases, J lost 9 bases, and 17 bases lay in between. CDR3 coding DNA: TGTGCCAGCAGTCTACAGGCAAAAGGGGGGCCCCAGCATTTT. Encoded protein: CASSLQAKGGPQHF.

Comments on this clonotype: As an off-target read in a library built for alpha chains, this beta chain has a frequency of little significance. The rearrangement uses TRBV7-6 and TRBJ2-5; D not certain. Germline lookup yields CDR1 SGHVS and CDR2 FNYEAQ. This CDR3 is 14 amino acids long. The ends were cut back, 4 bases at V and 5 bases at J, with 14 bases in the middle. CDR3 residues: CASSSDPFAETQYF. Here the CDR3 DNA reads TGTGCCAGCAGCTCCGACCCCTTCGCGGAGACCCAGTACTTC.

For this clonotype: This beta chain is off target for a library built for alpha chains, so its abundance means little. The rearrangement uses TRBV29-1 and TRBJ2-1, with D possibly matching TRBD2 (5 bases). V was clipped by 4 bases and J by 6 bases, with 16 bases between them. Germline V gene sequence: CDR1 SQVTM, CDR2 ANQGSEA. The CDR3 consists of 14 residues. The CDR3: CSVVRGVVVNEQFF. CDR3 coding DNA: TGCAGCGTTGTTCGGGGAGTTGTTGTCAATGAGCAGTTCTTC.

As concerns this clonotype: This beta chain came through as a stray read in a library set up for alpha chains, and its size says little. The chain has TRBV20-1 and TRBJ2-5; 10 nucleotides align to TRBD2. With 7 bases clipped from V and 2 bases from J, the junction kept 1 base outside the gene matches. The CDR3 loop spans 12 amino acids. The germline CDR1 and CDR2 sequences are DFQATT and SNEGSKA (reference sequence). Here the CDR3 reads CSELAGQETQYF. The CDR3 DNA follows: TGCAGTGAACTAGCGGGGCAAGAGACCCAGTACTTC.

As concerns this clonotype: Within a library made for alpha chains, this beta chain is off target, and its count is uninformative. The CDR3 reads CASSRRANNEQFF. CDR3 coding DNA: TGTGCCAGCAGCCGAAGAGCGAACAATGAGCAGTTCTTC. This sequence joins TRBV7-2 and TRBJ2-1, with D unresolved. This CDR3 contains 13 residues. V lost 5 bases and J lost 5, with 10 bases in between. Germline CDR1 SGHTA, CDR2 FQGNSA.

This clonotype qualifies as hyperexpanded. In a library made to pick up alpha chains, this beta chain is a stray read with a size that means little. The V call is TRBV2, the J call TRBJ2-7; the D is unclear. Germline CDR1 SNHLY, CDR2 FYNNEI. Trimming stripped 5 bases from V and 9 bases from J, with 14 bases between. There are 12 residues in the CDR3. The CDR3 here is CASSNLEVGQYF. The CDR3 region has the DNA TGTGCCAGCAGTAACCTAGAAGTGGGGCAGTACTTC.

This clonotype was counted a few times. This beta chain is an off-target read within a library intended for alpha chains, so its frequency means little. The chain carries TRBV5-6 and TRBJ2-7, with D tentatively TRBD1 or TRBD2 (6 bases each). This CDR3 comprises 16 residues. Trimming took off 4 bases at V and 4 bases at J, with 21 bases between the two ends. Germline V CDR1 and CDR2: SGHDT, YYEEEE. This CDR3 reads CASSAGQGPRGYEQYF. The CDR3 DNA follows: TGTGCCAGCAGCGCGGGACAAGGGCCTAGAGGATACGAGCAGTACTTC. Full variable domain (missing parts from reference TRBV5-6 and TRBJ2-7): DAGVTQSPTHLIKTRGQQVTLRCSPKSGHDTVSWYQQALGQGPQFIFQYYEEEERQRGNFPDRFSGHQFPNYSSELNVNALLLGDSALYLCASSAGQGPRGYEQYFGPGTRLTVT.